The clone carrying this T cell receptor beta chain was recorded at least ten times. No antigen is known for it. The data were obtained in a study of early T cells in non-severe SARS-CoV-2 infection. Study at large: Bulk RNA isolated from unsorted whole blood underwent sequencing; chains were not paired.

The trim removed 2 bases at V and 1 base at J, leaving 8 bases unmatched. The CDR3 extends over 17 amino acids. Germline assignment: CDR1 MGHDK and CDR2 SYGVNS. Overall study results and limits: Matching against VDJdb likely underestimated virus-specific expansions, favoring anti-spike CD8.

The library protocol tagged individual cDNA molecules with unique molecular identifiers. TCRdb called the 5' RACE reads again in MiXCR, with one record for every CDR3 protein. The sample records tens of thousands of distinct CDR3 sequences, 13% being singletons. The V gene is TRBV25-1, the J gene TRBJ1-3; the match to TRBD1 covers 7 bases. This sequence was found in an adult who was a healthcare worker with PCR-confirmed SARS-CoV-2 infection or an uninfected control (not recorded which). The specimen sequenced was whole blood. CDR3: CASSEPDRDRSGNTIYF. The DNA of the CDR3 is TGTGCCAGCAGTGAACCCGACAGGGACAGATCTGGAAACACCATATATTTT.